These 4 T cell receptor beta chains share one sample of origin, sequenced in a study of T cells in Graves' hyperthyroidism and ophthalmopathy. Amplified regions were TCR beta CDR3 sequences from RNA transcripts. A first-round RT-PCR of the TCR CDR3 used the HTBI primer set. TCRdb itself ran the multiplex PCR reads through MiXCR, one entry per CDR3 protein. Of more than 650,000 distinct CDR3 sequences in the sample, less than 15% were seen once. The sequenced sample consisted of blood. The receptors originated from a woman aged 18-35 years with Graves' hyperthyroidism.

In its sample, this clonotype was seen many times. V and J are TRBV18 and TRBJ2-2; no clear D gene. The CDR3 is 15 amino acids. Per the germline V gene, CDR1 is KGHSH and CDR2 is LQKENI. Trimming cost V 6 bases and J 5 bases, with 16 bases left between them. The CDR3 loop is CASSPSPIVTGELFF. CDR3 nucleotide sequence: TGTGCCAGCTCTCCATCCCCAATCGTGACCGGGGAGCTGTTTTTT.

This clonotype was counted a few times. The rearrangement uses TRBV10-2 and TRBJ2-3, with TRBD2 as a possible D gene (6 bases). The CDR3 contains 14 residues. Germline CDR1 WSHSY, CDR2 SAAADI. V was clipped by 6 bases and J by 0 bases, with 10 bases between them. The CDR3 reads CASRTRGSTDTQYF. CDR3 nucleotides: TGCGCCAGCAGGACTAGAGGCAGCACAGATACGCAGTATTTT.

V gene TRBV3-1 combines with J gene TRBJ2-1; D unclear. The germline V gene has CDR1 LGHDT and CDR2 YNNKEL (reference sequence). The CDR3 contains 12 residues. The ends were cut back, 1 base at V and 9 bases at J, with 7 bases in the middle. The DNA of the CDR3 is TGTGCCAGCAGCCAAGGGGGAAGTGAGCAGTTCTTC. It encodes CASSQGGSEQFF.

The chain has TRBV6-1 and TRBJ2-2, with D perhaps matching TRBD1 (5 bases). CDR3 length equals 15 residues. Trimming pared 4 bases from V and 1 base from J, leaving 10 bases between. Per germline, CDR1 MNHNS and CDR2 SASEGT. CDR3 sequence (DNA): TGTGCCAGCAGTGTAGCCAGGGTGAACACCGGGGAGCTGTTTTTT. Translation: CASSVARVNTGELFF.